This T cell receptor beta chain was identified during a study of identical twins (dated by TCRdb to about 2016). Concerning the study at large: To test whether fetal clonotypes persist, this study deep-sequenced TCR alpha and beta repertoires from monozygotic twins, from unrelated adults of various ages, and from cord blood. To rule out contamination, the twin experiments were replicated at different times with different library preparation protocols.

Libraries were constructed by 5' RACE. The listed sequencing device is Illumina HiSeq 2000. Template switching introduced a universal primer binding site; the final cDNA contained a unique molecular identifier, enabling accurate counting of TCR cDNA molecules. First-strand cDNA for TCR alpha and beta chains was synthesized from specific primers in the conserved constant-segment region. To control for contamination, every cDNA library carried two barcodes: a SMART-Mk sample barcode plus Illumina barcodes. TruSeq adapter sequences along with Illumina sample barcodes were introduced in two successive PCR steps. The TCR alpha and beta cDNA libraries were sequenced on the Illumina HiSeq platform using custom primers. The paper's processing steps were these. MiGEC processed the raw reads to extract unique molecular identifiers, while MiXCR was used to determine the CDR3 positions. For each individual, recombination models were inferred using an EM algorithm with the repgenHMM and IGoR tools. Shared clonotypes were analyzed with the tcR package in R, and sharing was normalized by the product of cloneset sizes. To study raw recombination without the effects of thymic and clonal selection, out-of-frame nonproductive sequences were analyzed. TCRdb took the public reads, trimmed them with fastp at Q25, ran MiXCR for clone calling and kept in-frame beta chains. CDR3 protein duplicates are merged, each entry listing the most common genes and DNA. TCRdb's processing, not the study's, gives the V and J calls here. This sample has about 200,000 distinct CDR3 sequences in its table, and roughly a tenth of those were observed once. 4% to 6% of the sample is taken by the ten largest.

Every donor was a healthy Caucasian. Miltenyi CD45RO+ enrichment and human naive T-cell isolation kits were used to isolate memory (CD45RO+) and naive T cells from PBMC. This clonotype was picked up many times. The target of this receptor is not known. One base away there is no much larger clone; base qualities are not given. The CDR3 has 13 amino acids, counting the end cysteine and phenylalanine. Only the CDR3 DNA stays, 39 bases, in frame from base 1. CDR1 and CDR2, looked up from the germline V gene, are SGHTA and FQGNSA. Cut back by 2 bases and 4 bases, the V and J ends lie 8 bases apart. Overall study results and their limits: Zero-insertion analyses could be partly confounded by invariant T cells such as MAIT and iNKT, although diverse VJ usage argued against such confounding for most clonotypes. Fewer insertions were carried by abundant cord blood beta clonotypes, a similar but weaker trend appeared in young adult naive repertoires, and no such trend appeared in memory repertoires. Compared with coincidental sharing between unrelated individuals, an excess of low generation-probability sequences was observed among out-of-frame TCR alpha sequences shared between twins. Because the same donors could not be followed over many years, the conclusions depended on cross-sectional statistical analysis. Out-of-frame TCR alpha sharing in monozygotic twins was systematically underestimated by recombination models, whereas sharing between unrelated individuals was in agreement with the recombination models. In beta out-of-frame sequences, excess twin sharing was weaker, because having fewer shared sequences lowered the signal-to-noise ratio.

The sequence was collected from a woman under 30 in good health. Sequencing was performed on memory (CD45RO+) T cells sorted from blood. The cell subset or site label for this specimen denotes: CD45RO+ enriched T cells. The V and J genes are TRBV7-2 and TRBJ2-5; a tentative D call is TRBD2 (6 bases match). For the CDR3, the sequence is CASSLLARETQYF. The nucleotide sequence reads TGTGCCAGCAGCTTACTAGCGAGAGAGACCCAGTACTTC.